The next 32 T cell receptor beta chains were all read from a single sample in a study of tissue T cells after allogeneic stem cell transplantation. As to time point: mouse harvest day 14 after allogeneic transplant. Mouse grafts combined 10^7 T-cell-depleted bone marrow cells with 10^6 splenic CD5+ T cells. Sequencing was performed with immunoSEQ multiplex PCR; in TCRdb, only in-frame clones are kept and a portion is missing. Of 4,500 to 6,000 clones listed, 45% are singletons. What was sequenced was gut tissue. The receptors derive from a female BALB/c mouse given C57BL/6 T cells with graft-versus-host disease after an allogeneic hematopoietic cell transplant.

Note on this clone: Gene names and germline refer to mouse. The read ends 1 residue early relative to the CDR3; the germline J gene fills the gap. The chain employs TRBV26 and TRBJ2-3; D gene ambiguous. The ends were cut back, 4 bases at V and 1 base at J, with 9 bases in the middle. The CDR3 spans 14 residues. CDR1 is KGHPV and CDR2 is FQNQEV in the germline V gene (reference sequence). The part of the CDR3 DNA that was read is TGTGCCAGCAGTCCCTCATATGGTGCAGAAACGCTGTAT. This codes for CASSPSYGAETLY. The complete CDR3 reads CASSPSYGAETLYF.

Worth noting for this clone: Mouse gene names apply. The read terminates 1 residue ahead of where the CDR3 ends, so the germline J gene completes it. The chain has TRBV5 and TRBJ2-2; 8 bases fit TRBD2. Germline trimming cut 0 bases from V and 2 bases from J; bases unmatched to any gene: 2. The CDR3 covers 16 residues. The germline CDR1 and CDR2 sequences are LGHNA and YNLKQL (reference sequence). The CDR3: CASSQENWGNTGQLYF. The sequenced CDR3 bases are TGTGCCAGCAGCCAAGAAAACTGGGGGAACACCGGGCAGCTCTAC.

A word on this clone: The germline and genes are mouse ones. Read coverage stops 1 residue before the CDR3 terminus; the germline J gene supplies the remainder. The chain recombines TRBV12-1 with TRBJ2-4; D is possibly TRBD1 or TRBD2 (6 bases each). V lost 0 bases, J lost 5 bases, and 8 bases lay in between. Per the germline V gene, CDR1 is SGHSN and CDR2 is HYEKVE. The CDR3 loop spans 13 amino acids. The CDR3 is CASSLGGGNTLYF. The sequenced CDR3 bases are TGTGCCAGCTCTCTCGGGGGCGGAAACACCTTGTAC. Combining the CDR3 with reference TRBV12-1 and TRBJ2-4 gives the whole variable domain DSGVVQSPRHIIKEKGGRSVLTCIPISGHSNVVWYQQTLGKELKFLIQHYEKVERDKGFLPSRFSVQQFDDYHSEMNMSALELEDSAMYFCASSLGGGNTLYFGAGTRLSVL.

On this clone: The genes are named according to mouse. The CDR3 end lies 1 residue beyond the end of the read and is filled in from the germline J gene. This chain uses TRBV24 with TRBJ1-4; 9 bases line up with TRBD1. The V segment lost 1 base and the J segment 4 bases; nucleotides outside the gene matches: 1. The CDR3 extends over 15 amino acids. CDR1 KGHTA and CDR2 FRNEEI come from the germline V gene. The chain's CDR3 is CASSLSDRGNERLFF. CDR3 DNA, as far as it was read: TGTGCCAGCAGTCTGTCGGACAGGGGCAACGAAAGATTATTT.

By its share, this clone is medium-sized. Gene names and germline refer to mouse. The read ends 1 residue shy of where the CDR3 ends; the end is completed using the germline J gene. Distinct nucleotide sequences in the sample also encode this CDR3. The chain carries TRBV16 and TRBJ2-7; 7 bases fit TRBD1. This CDR3 comprises 14 residues. Germline values: CDR1 SGHSA, CDR2 FRNQAP. The trim removed 4 bases at V and 0 bases at J, leaving 3 bases unmatched. Partial CDR3 DNA: TGTGCAAGCAGCTCACAGGGGAGCTCCTATGAACAGTAC. Its protein product is CASSSQGSSYEQY. The whole CDR3 region reads CASSSQGSSYEQYF.

In its sample, this clone was seen a few times. The germline and genes are mouse ones. The read ends 1 residue before the CDR3 terminus; that terminus is restored from the germline J gene. The rearrangement links TRBV12-2 to TRBJ1-3; no clear D. V was pared by 4 bases and J by 0 bases, with 9 bases between. The CDR3 consists of 14 residues. Germline CDR1 reads SGHLS; CDR2 reads HYDKME. CDR3 amino acids: CASSPVNSGNTLYF. Incomplete CDR3 DNA: TGTGCCAGCTCCCCCGTTAATTCTGGAAATACGCTCTAT. Looking up the rest from reference TRBV12-2 and TRBJ1-3 gives the full variable domain: NSGVVQSPRYIIKGKGERSILKCIPISGHLSVAWYQQTQGQELKFFIQHYDKMERDKGNLPSRFSVQQFDDYHSEMNMSALELEDSAVYFCASSPVNSGNTLYFGEGSRLIVV.

This clone showed up just once. Gene names follow the mouse nomenclature. CDR3 in amino acids: CASSPTGSQNTLYF. The covered CDR3 bases are TGTGCCAGCTCCCCCACAGGGAGTCAAAACACCTTGTAC. The V gene is TRBV12-2, the J gene TRBJ2-4; TRBD1 might be the D (6 bases). With the read ending 1 residue before the CDR3 end, the germline J gene is used to fill in that end. The CDR3 is made up of 14 amino acids. The V and J ends lost 4 bases and 0 bases respectively, with 10 bases between them. Germline V gene sequence: CDR1 SGHLS, CDR2 HYDKME.

For this clone: Gene names are mouse gene names. Coverage ceases 1 residue before the CDR3 finishes, and the germline J gene fills in the end. The V gene is TRBV1, the J gene TRBJ2-7; 10 nucleotides align to TRBD2. This CDR3 region has 15 residues. V lost 2 bases to trimming and J lost 3 bases; unmatched junction nucleotides: 4. Germline CDR1 reads NSQYPW; CDR2 reads LRSPGD (reference sequence). The sequenced part of the CDR3 DNA is TGCACCTGCAGTGCAAGGGACTGGGGTCTCTATGAACAGTAC. Residues: CTCSARDWGLYEQY. The full-length CDR3 reads as CTCSARDWGLYEQYF. The full variable domain, with the rest looked up from reference TRBV1 and TRBJ2-7, is VTLLEQNPRWRLVPRGQAVNLRCILKNSQYPWMSWYQQDLQKQLQWLFTLRSPGDKEVKSLPGADYLATRVTDTELRLQVANMSQGRTLYCTCSARDWGLYEQYFGPGTRLTVL.

A remark on this clone: Genes and germline come from the mouse. The read falls 1 residue short of the CDR3 end, and the missing part is taken from the germline J gene. V usage is TRBV26 and J usage is TRBJ1-6, with TRBD1 identical over 7 bases. TRBJ1-6 is noted as an ORF with a role that remains uncertain. Looked up from germline, CDR1 is KGHPV and CDR2 is FQNQEV (reference sequence). The CDR3 has 15 residues. V shed 4 bases and J 7 bases; nucleotides not matched to a gene: 7. The sequenced CDR3 bases are TGTGCCAGCAGTCCGTACAGGGGAGGGAATTCGCCCCTCTAC. Translating it yields CASSPYRGGNSPLY. The CDR3 reads in full as CASSPYRGGNSPLYF.

In regard to this clone: Any gene name here is a mouse gene name. Read data end 1 residue before the CDR3 end; the end is taken from the germline J gene. V usage is TRBV26 and J usage is TRBJ2-7; D call uncertain. The length of the CDR3 is 14 residues. Between the trimmed V and J ends, which lost 0 bases and 6 bases, there was a span of 12 bases. Germline V gene data show CDR1 as KGHPV and CDR2 as FQNQEV (reference sequence). The sequenced CDR3 bases are TGTGCCAGCAGTCTGTCGCCAGATTCTTTTGAACAGTAC. Translating it yields CASSLSPDSFEQY. The entire CDR3 sequence reads CASSLSPDSFEQYF.

Concerning this clone: The germline and genes are mouse ones. Coverage ceases 1 residue before the CDR3 finishes, and the germline J gene fills in the end. The chain recombines TRBV2 with TRBJ2-7, with D unresolved. V was trimmed by 2 bases and J by 8 bases, leaving 7 bases between them. The germline V gene encodes CDR1 LGHNA and CDR2 YSYQKL. The CDR3 covers 11 residues. CDR3 DNA (partial): TGTGCCAGCAGCCAAACGACACAACAGTAC. Translating gives CASSQTTQQY. The entire CDR3 protein is CASSQTTQQYF.

Concerning this clone: Genes here carry mouse names. The read gets to within 1 residue of the CDR3 end, and the germline J gene fills in the rest. The chain carries TRBV26 and TRBJ1-1; TRBD1 matches at 11 bases. This CDR3 is built from 15 residues. Germline CDR1 KGHPV, CDR2 FQNQEV (reference sequence). V lost 4 bases to trimming and J lost 4 bases; unmatched junction nucleotides: 5. CDR3 DNA, as far as it was read: TGTGCCAGCAGTCCGCGGACAGGGGGCGGCACAGAAGTCTTC. Translated, it gives CASSPRTGGGTEVF. The full CDR3 protein is CASSPRTGGGTEVFF.

Details on this clone: These gene names are mouse names. The missing CDR3 end, 1 residue past where the read stops, is filled in from the germline J gene. The V call is TRBV26, the J call TRBJ1-4, with 7 positions matching TRBD1. CDR3 size: 14 residues. V lost 6 bases and J lost 2; bases outside the gene matches: 3. The V gene's germline CDR1 is KGHPV and CDR2 FQNQEV (reference sequence). CDR3 DNA (partial): TGTGCCAGCAGCCGGGACAGCTCCAACGAAAGATTATTT. Translated: CASSRDSSNERLF. The complete CDR3 reads CASSRDSSNERLFF. Looking up the rest from reference TRBV26 and TRBJ1-4 gives the full variable domain: NSKVIQTPRYLVKGQGQKAKMRCIPEKGHPVVFWYQQNKNNEFKFLINFQNQEVLQQIDMTEKRFSAECPSNSPCSLEIQSSEAGDSALYLCASSRDSSNERLFFGHGTKLSVL.

This clone appeared a few times. Gene and germline names: mouse. The read ends 1 residue before the CDR3 terminus; that terminus is restored from the germline J gene. This chain links TRBV3 with TRBJ2-4; tentative D call: TRBD2 (5 bases). Trimming took 1 base from V and 3 from J, leaving 5 bases between them. From germline, CDR1 is SNHLY and CDR2 FYNGKV (reference sequence). The CDR3 loop spans 13 amino acids. The CDR3 DNA, read in part, is TGTGCCAGCAGCTTAGGACTGCAAAACACCTTGTAC. As protein: CASSLGLQNTLY. The full-length CDR3 reads as CASSLGLQNTLYF.

Details on this clone: Gene names are mouse gene names. The CDR3 end falls 1 residue outside the read, so it is completed with the germline J gene. V is TRBV26 and J is TRBJ1-1; weak D call: TRBD1 (5 bases). The CDR3 loop spans 14 amino acids. CDR1 and CDR2 from the germline V gene are KGHPV and FQNQEV (reference sequence). The germline V and J ends were trimmed by 6 bases and 3 bases, with 14 bases remaining between them. Incomplete CDR3 DNA: TGTGCCAGCAGCCGGGACTTCGGGGACACAGAAGTCTTC. The encoded protein is CASSRDFGDTEVF. The complete CDR3 sequence is CASSRDFGDTEVFF.

Of note for this clone: Mouse names are used for the genes. The CDR3 end is not reached by the read, which stops 1 residue before it; the germline J gene fills it in. V gene TRBV3 combines with J gene TRBJ2-2, with a possible D match to TRBD2 (6 bases). From germline, CDR1 is SNHLY and CDR2 FYNGKV (reference sequence). The CDR3 totals 15 residues. V lost 3 bases to trimming and J lost 1 base, with 9 bases between them. CDR3 bases read: TGTGCCAGCAGCTTTCGGGACTTAAACACCGGGCAGCTCTAC. Translation: CASSFRDLNTGQLY. The entire CDR3 protein reads CASSFRDLNTGQLYF.

Worth noting for this clone: Gene names are mouse gene names. The CDR3 end lies 1 residue beyond the end of the read and is filled in from the germline J gene. V gene TRBV26 combines with J gene TRBJ2-5; 9 nucleotides line up with TRBD2. Germline trimming cut 6 bases from V and 2 bases from J; bases unmatched to any gene: 6. Looked up from germline, CDR1 is KGHPV and CDR2 is FQNQEV (reference sequence). The CDR3 is made up of 15 amino acids. This CDR3 is CASRSLLGGQDTQYF. The CDR3 bases that were read are TGTGCCAGCAGATCCTTACTGGGGGGCCAAGACACCCAGTAC.

A remark on this clone: Any gene name here is a mouse gene name. The read ends 1 residue before the CDR3 terminus; that terminus is restored from the germline J gene. The chain couples TRBV5 to TRBJ1-4; D gene unclear. The CDR3 totals 14 residues. The V gene lost 0 bases and the J gene lost 4 bases, with 6 bases spanning the gap. Germline lookup yields CDR1 LGHNA and CDR2 YNLKQL (reference sequence). CDR3 in amino acids: CASSQDRHNERLFF. The DNA read from the CDR3 is TGTGCCAGCAGCCAAGACAGACACAACGAAAGATTATTT.

This clone appeared once. Germline and genes: mouse. From the germline J gene comes the end of the CDR3, since the read stops 1 residue before it. The V gene is TRBV12-2, the J gene TRBJ1-3; maybe TRBD1 (6 bases). Trimming cost V 0 bases and J 1 base, with 9 bases left between them. CDR3 length: 15 residues. Germline assignment: CDR1 SGHLS and CDR2 HYDKME. The CDR3 reads CASSLGRGSGNTLYF. The CDR3 bases that were read are TGTGCCAGCTCTCTCGGGAGGGGGTCTGGAAATACGCTCTAT.

This clone showed up just a few times. All gene names here are mouse names. The read stops 1 residue short of the end of the CDR3; the missing end is completed from the germline J gene. The rearrangement uses TRBV3 and TRBJ2-1, with D perhaps TRBD2 (6 bases). From germline, CDR1 is SNHLY and CDR2 FYNGKV (reference sequence). The CDR3 runs 14 residues. The V end lost 0 bases, the J end lost 3 bases, and 6 bases lay between the germline ends. The CDR3 loop reads CASSLAGGYAEQFF. The DNA read from the CDR3 is TGTGCCAGCAGCTTAGCTGGGGGCTATGCTGAGCAGTTC.

In its sample, this clone ranks as medium-sized. The genes are named according to mouse. Read data end 1 residue before the CDR3 end; the end is taken from the germline J gene. This chain links TRBV26 with TRBJ2-1; 10 nucleotides line up with TRBD1. V gave up 0 bases and J gave up 4 bases; unmatched junction bases: 0. This CDR3 has 15 amino acids. Germline assignment: CDR1 KGHPV and CDR2 FQNQEV (reference sequence). The sequenced part of the CDR3 DNA is TGTGCCAGCAGTCTGTCGGGACAGGGGTATGCTGAGCAGTTC. Protein sequence: CASSLSGQGYAEQF. The CDR3 reads in full as CASSLSGQGYAEQFF.

Details on this clone: Gene names refer to mouse genes. The read terminates 1 residue ahead of where the CDR3 ends, so the germline J gene completes it. The rearrangement uses TRBV3 and TRBJ1-2; a weak D match, TRBD1 (6 bases). V lost 1 base and J lost 4, with 10 bases in between. This CDR3 is 14 amino acids long. The germline CDR1 and CDR2 sequences are SNHLY and FYNGKV (reference sequence). The CDR3 sequence: CASSLGGGGSDYTF. Incomplete CDR3 DNA: TGTGCCAGCAGCTTAGGGGGGGGCGGCTCCGACTACACC.

Only a few counts were recorded for this clone. Mouse germline and gene names are used. The read is 1 residue too short to cover the CDR3 end, so that end is filled in from the germline J gene. V usage is TRBV12-1 and J usage is TRBJ2-7; TRBD1 matches at 8 bases. J was trimmed by 0 bases and V by 0 bases; bases with no gene match: 0. The V gene's germline CDR1 is SGHSN and CDR2 HYEKVE. The CDR3 runs 14 residues. The CDR3 reads CASSLQGASYEQYF. CDR3 bases read: TGTGCCAGCTCTCTCCAGGGGGCCTCCTATGAACAGTAC.

This clone has only a few counts. Gene names and germline refer to mouse. The CDR3 extends 1 residue past the end of the read, so its final part is completed from the germline J gene. The chain combines TRBV13-2 with TRBJ2-3, with D possibly being TRBD1 or TRBD2 (6 bases each). Deletions cut 0 bases from V and 0 bases from J, with 8 bases between. The CDR3 sequence is 15 residues long. Germline-derived CDR1 and CDR2 are NNHNN and SYGAGS (reference sequence). This CDR3 reads CASGDVGASAETLYF. The covered CDR3 bases are TGTGCCAGCGGTGATGTGGGGGCTAGTGCAGAAACGCTGTAT.

Only a few counts were recorded for this clone. Gene names are mouse gene names. From the germline J gene comes the end of the CDR3, since the read stops 1 residue before it. The chain combines TRBV23 with TRBJ2-7; the table's D call TRBD1 went unverified against the DNA. The CDR3 consists of 13 residues. Germline assignment: CDR1 KGHTA and CDR2 FQNQQP. CDR3 protein: CSSSQPDNYEQYF. The CDR3 bases that were read are TGCTCCAGCAGTCAACCGGACAACTATGAACAGTAC.

Turning to this clone: Gene names follow the mouse nomenclature. This chain's CDR3 is CASSLVGSYSDYTF. Partial CDR3 DNA: TGTGCCAGCAGTCTGGTCGGGAGTTACTCCGACTACACC. The gene calls are TRBV26 and TRBJ1-2, with D uncertain. Read coverage stops 1 residue before the CDR3 terminus; the germline J gene supplies the remainder. CDR1 and CDR2 from the germline V gene are KGHPV and FQNQEV (reference sequence). There are 14 residues in the CDR3. Trimming stripped 2 bases from V and 3 bases from J, with 10 bases between.

Concerning this clone itself: Gene names refer to mouse genes. Coverage ceases 1 residue before the CDR3 finishes, and the germline J gene fills in the end. This chain connects TRBV26 to TRBJ1-1; 11 positions agree with TRBD1. J was trimmed by 4 bases and V by 6 bases; bases with no gene match: 4. Germline CDR1 reads KGHPV; CDR2 reads FQNQEV (reference sequence). The CDR3 totals 14 residues. The sequenced CDR3 bases are TGTGCCAGCAGAAGGACAGGGGGCTCCACAGAAGTCTTC. Protein sequence: CASRRTGGSTEVF. The full CDR3 protein is CASRRTGGSTEVFF.

Concerning this clone itself: The genes are named according to mouse. The read comes to an end 1 residue before the CDR3 does, leaving the germline J gene to fill in the end. The rearrangement uses TRBV26 and TRBJ2-2; D gene unclear. Between the trimmed V and J ends, which lost 4 bases and 3 bases, there was a span of 9 bases. Germline V gene data show CDR1 as KGHPV and CDR2 as FQNQEV (reference sequence). CDR3 length equals 14 residues. Incomplete CDR3 DNA: TGTGCCAGCAGTCCCCACGGGGACACCGGGCAGCTCTAC. Translation: CASSPHGDTGQLY. The whole CDR3 is CASSPHGDTGQLYF. Based on the CDR3 plus reference TRBV26 and TRBJ2-2, the full variable domain is NSKVIQTPRYLVKGQGQKAKMRCIPEKGHPVVFWYQQNKNNEFKFLINFQNQEVLQQIDMTEKRFSAECPSNSPCSLEIQSSEAGDSALYLCASSPHGDTGQLYFGEGSKLTVL.

Only a few counts were recorded for this clone. Mouse names are used for the genes. The sequenced fragment ends 1 residue before the CDR3 boundary, so the rest is inferred from the germline J gene. The rearrangement uses TRBV26 and TRBJ1-4; no clear D. The CDR3 has 12 amino acids. The germline gives CDR1 KGHPV, CDR2 FQNQEV (reference sequence). The V and J ends lost 0 bases and 6 bases respectively, with 2 bases between them. The CDR3: CASSLSDERLFF. The CDR3 bases that were read are TGTGCCAGCAGTCTGTCGGACGAAAGATTATTT.

In regard to this clone: Gene names and germline refer to mouse. Read coverage stops 1 residue before the CDR3 terminus; the germline J gene supplies the remainder. The rearrangement uses TRBV24 and TRBJ1-4; TRBD1 is a possible D gene (5 bases). Germline V gene data show CDR1 as KGHTA and CDR2 as FRNEEI. This CDR3 spans 13 amino acids. The V and J ends lost 2 bases and 7 bases respectively, with 8 bases between them. The DNA read from the CDR3 is TGTGCCAGCAGTCTGCCAGGGCCCGAAAGATTATTT. Protein sequence: CASSLPGPERLF. The whole CDR3 protein reads CASSLPGPERLFF.

Comment on this clone: The gene names given are mouse names. The read halts 1 residue ahead of the CDR3 end, with the missing end drawn from the germline J gene. The chain employs TRBV23 and TRBJ1-6; the table's D call TRBD1 went unverified against the DNA. TRBJ1-6 is annotated as an ORF whose role is uncertain. Germline V gene data show CDR1 as KGHTA and CDR2 as FQNQQP. The CDR3 consists of 14 residues. CDR3 region: CSSRPGQSNSPLYF. CDR3 DNA (partial): TGCTCCAGCAGGCCGGGACAGTCTAATTCGCCCCTCTAC.

As concerns this clone: Mouse names are used for the genes. The CDR3 end is not reached by the read, which stops 1 residue before it; the germline J gene fills it in. The J gene is TRBJ1-2, the V gene TRBV3; D unclear. The V and J ends lost 5 bases and 1 base respectively, with 8 bases between them. Germline values: CDR1 SNHLY, CDR2 FYNGKV (reference sequence). This CDR3 contains 13 residues. The CDR3 here is CASSHAGNSDYTF. The sequenced part of the CDR3 DNA is TGTGCCAGCAGCCATGCAGGAAACTCCGACTACACC.